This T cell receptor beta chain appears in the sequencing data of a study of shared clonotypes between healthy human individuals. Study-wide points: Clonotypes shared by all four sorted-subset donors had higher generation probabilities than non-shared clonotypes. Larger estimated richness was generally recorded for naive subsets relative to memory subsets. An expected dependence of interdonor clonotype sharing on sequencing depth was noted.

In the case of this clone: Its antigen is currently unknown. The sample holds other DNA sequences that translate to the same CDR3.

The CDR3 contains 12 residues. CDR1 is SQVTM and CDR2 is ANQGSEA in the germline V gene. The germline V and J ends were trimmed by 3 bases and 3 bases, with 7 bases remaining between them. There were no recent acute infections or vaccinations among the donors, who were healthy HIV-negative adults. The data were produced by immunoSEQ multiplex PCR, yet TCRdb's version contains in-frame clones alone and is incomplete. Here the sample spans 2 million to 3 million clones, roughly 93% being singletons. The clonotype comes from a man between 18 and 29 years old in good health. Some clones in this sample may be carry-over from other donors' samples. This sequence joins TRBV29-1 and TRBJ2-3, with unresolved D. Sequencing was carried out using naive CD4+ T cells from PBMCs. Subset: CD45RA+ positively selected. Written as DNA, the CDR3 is TGCAGCGTTGACACCGGGACAGATACGCAGTATTTT. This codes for CSVDTGTDTQYF.